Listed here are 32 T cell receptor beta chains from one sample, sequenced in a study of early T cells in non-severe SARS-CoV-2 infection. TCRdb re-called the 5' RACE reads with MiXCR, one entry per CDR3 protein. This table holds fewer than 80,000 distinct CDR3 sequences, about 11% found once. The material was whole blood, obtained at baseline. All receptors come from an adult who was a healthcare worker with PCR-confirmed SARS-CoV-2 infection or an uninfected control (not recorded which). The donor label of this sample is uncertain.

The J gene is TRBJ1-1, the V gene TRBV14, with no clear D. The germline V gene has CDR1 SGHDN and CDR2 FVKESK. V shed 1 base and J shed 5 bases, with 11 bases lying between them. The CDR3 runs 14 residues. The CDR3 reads CASSQGTSGTEAFF. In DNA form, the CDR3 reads TGTGCCAGCAGCCAAGGGACGTCCGGGACTGAAGCTTTCTTT.

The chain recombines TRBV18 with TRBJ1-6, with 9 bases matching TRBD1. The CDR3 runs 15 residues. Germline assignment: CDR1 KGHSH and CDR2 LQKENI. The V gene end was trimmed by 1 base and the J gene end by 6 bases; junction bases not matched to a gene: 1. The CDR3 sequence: CASSPLDRGNSPLHF. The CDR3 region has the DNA TGTGCCAGCTCACCACTGGACAGGGGTAATTCACCCCTCCACTTT.

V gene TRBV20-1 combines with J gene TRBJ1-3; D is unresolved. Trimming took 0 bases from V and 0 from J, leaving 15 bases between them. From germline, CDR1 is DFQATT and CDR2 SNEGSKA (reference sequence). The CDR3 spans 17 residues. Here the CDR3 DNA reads TGCAGTGCTAGAGATCCGGGCAGCCCAGCCTCTGGAAACACCATATATTTT. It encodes CSARDPGSPASGNTIYF.

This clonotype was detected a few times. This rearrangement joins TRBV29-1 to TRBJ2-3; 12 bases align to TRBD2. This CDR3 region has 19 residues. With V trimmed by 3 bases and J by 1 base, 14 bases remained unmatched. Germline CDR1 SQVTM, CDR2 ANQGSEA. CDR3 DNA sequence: TGCAGCGTTGAGGCGTTTATCTTACTAGCGGGGGGAGGCACAGATACGCAGTATTTT. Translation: CSVEAFILLAGGGTDTQYF.

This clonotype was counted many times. The CDR3 loop reads CASSRTSTDTQYF. In DNA form, the CDR3 reads TGTGCCAGCAGCCGGACTAGCACAGATACGCAGTATTTT. The rearrangement uses TRBV7-6 and TRBJ2-3; TRBD2 might be the D (5 bases). With 5 bases removed from V and 0 bases from J, the gap between germline ends came to 6 bases. The germline V gene encodes CDR1 SGHVS and CDR2 FNYEAQ. The CDR3 has 13 amino acids.

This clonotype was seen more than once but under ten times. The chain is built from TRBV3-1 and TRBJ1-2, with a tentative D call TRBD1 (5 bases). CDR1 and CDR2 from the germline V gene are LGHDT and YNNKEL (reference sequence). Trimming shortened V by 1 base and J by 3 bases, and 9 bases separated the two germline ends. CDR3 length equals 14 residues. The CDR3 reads CASSQGGRDYGYTF. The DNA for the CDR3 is TGTGCCAGCAGCCAAGGGGGGAGAGACTATGGCTACACCTTC.

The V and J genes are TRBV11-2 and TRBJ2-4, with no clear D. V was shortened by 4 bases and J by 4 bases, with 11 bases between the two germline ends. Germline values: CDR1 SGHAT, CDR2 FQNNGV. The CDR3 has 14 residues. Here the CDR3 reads CASSSDHEKNIQYF. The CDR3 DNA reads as TGTGCCAGCAGCTCAGACCATGAGAAAAACATTCAGTACTTC. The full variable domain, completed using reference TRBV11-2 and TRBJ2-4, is EAGVAQSPRYKIIEKRQSVAFWCNPISGHATLYWYQQILGQGPKLLIQFQNNGVVDDSQLPKDRFSAERLKGVDSTLKIQPAKLEDSAVYLCASSSDHEKNIQYFGAGTRLSVL.

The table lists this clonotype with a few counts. CDR3 sequence: CASSPRQGAEQYV. Written as DNA, the CDR3 is TGTGCCAGCAGCCCCCGACAGGGTGCCGAGCAGTACGTC. The rearrangement links TRBV3-1 to TRBJ2-7, with TRBD1 matching 7 bases. Germline assignment: CDR1 LGHDT and CDR2 YNNKEL (reference sequence). The CDR3 consists of 13 residues. J gave up 6 bases and V 4 bases, and 6 bases lay outside the gene matches.

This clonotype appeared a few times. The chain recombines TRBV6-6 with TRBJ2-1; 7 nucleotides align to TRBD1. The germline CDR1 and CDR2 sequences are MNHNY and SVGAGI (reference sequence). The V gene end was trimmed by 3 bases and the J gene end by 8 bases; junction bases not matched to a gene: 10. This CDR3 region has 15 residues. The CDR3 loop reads CASSYWTGGRHEQFF. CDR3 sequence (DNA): TGTGCCAGCAGTTATTGGACAGGCGGCCGACATGAGCAGTTCTTC.

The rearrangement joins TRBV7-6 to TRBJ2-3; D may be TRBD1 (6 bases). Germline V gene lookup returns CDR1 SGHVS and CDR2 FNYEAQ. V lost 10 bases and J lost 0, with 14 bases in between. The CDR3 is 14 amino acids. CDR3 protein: CATTWGPSTDTQYF. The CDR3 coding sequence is TGTGCCACCACCTGGGGGCCTAGCACAGATACGCAGTATTTT.

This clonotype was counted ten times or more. This chain's CDR3 is CASSSGLAGGQIADTQYF. The CDR3 DNA follows: TGTGCCAGCAGCTCGGGACTAGCGGGGGGGCAGATCGCAGATACGCAGTATTTT. The chain couples TRBV7-8 to TRBJ2-3; 16 bases are shared with TRBD2. Germline V gene sequence: CDR1 SGHVS, CDR2 FQNEAQ. This CDR3 has 18 residues. The V gene end was trimmed by 4 bases and the J gene end by 4 bases; junction bases not matched to a gene: 8. The complete variable domain, with remaining parts taken from reference TRBV7-8 and TRBJ2-3, reads GAGVSQSPRYKVAKRGQDVALRCDPISGHVSLFWYQQALGQGPEFLTYFQNEAQLDKSGLPSDRFFAERPEGSVSTLKIQRTQQEDSAVYLCASSSGLAGGQIADTQYFGPGTRLTVL.

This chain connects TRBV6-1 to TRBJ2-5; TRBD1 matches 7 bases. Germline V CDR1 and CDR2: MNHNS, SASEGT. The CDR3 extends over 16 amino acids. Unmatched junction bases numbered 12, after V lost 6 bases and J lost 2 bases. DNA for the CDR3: TGTGCCAGCAGGAGGGGGCGGATTGCGATACAAGAGACCCAGTACTTC. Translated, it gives CASRRGRIAIQETQYF.

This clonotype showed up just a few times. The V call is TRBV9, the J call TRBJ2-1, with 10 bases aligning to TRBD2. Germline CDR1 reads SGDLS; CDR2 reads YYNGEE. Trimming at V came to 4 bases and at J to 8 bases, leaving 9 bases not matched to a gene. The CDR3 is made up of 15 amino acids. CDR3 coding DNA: TGTGCCAGCAGCTCTCAGCGGGGGGGCGGCGATGAGCAGTTCTTC. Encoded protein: CASSSQRGGGDEQFF.

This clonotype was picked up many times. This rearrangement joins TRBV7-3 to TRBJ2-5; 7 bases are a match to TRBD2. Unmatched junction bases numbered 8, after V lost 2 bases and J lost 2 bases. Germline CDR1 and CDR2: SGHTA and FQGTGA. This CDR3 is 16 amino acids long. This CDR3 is CASSLSRSSGQETQYF. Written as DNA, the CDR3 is TGTGCCAGCAGCTTATCAAGGAGTAGCGGGCAAGAGACCCAGTACTTC.

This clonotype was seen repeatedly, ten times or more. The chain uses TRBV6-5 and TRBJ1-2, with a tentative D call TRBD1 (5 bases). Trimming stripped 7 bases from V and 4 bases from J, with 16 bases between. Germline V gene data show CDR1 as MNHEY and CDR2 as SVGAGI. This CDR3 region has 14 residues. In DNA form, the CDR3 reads TGTGCCAGCACCAAAAGGGGAGGGTCCTATGGCTACACCTTC. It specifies CASTKRGGSYGYTF.

The CDR3 DNA sequence: TGTGCCAGCAGCACCGGGACAGGGGGATATGGTTCACCCCTCCACTTT. Translating it yields CASSTGTGGYGSPLHF. The chain carries TRBV5-4 and TRBJ1-6; 11 nucleotides match TRBD1. The ends lost 4 bases at V and 9 bases at J; junction bases unmatched: 9. The CDR3 consists of 16 residues. Per the germline V gene, CDR1 is SGHNT and CDR2 is YYREEE (reference sequence).

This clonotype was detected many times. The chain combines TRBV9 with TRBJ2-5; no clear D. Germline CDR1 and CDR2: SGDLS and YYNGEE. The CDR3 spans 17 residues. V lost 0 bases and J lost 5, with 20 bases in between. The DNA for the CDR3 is TGTGCCAGCAGCGTAGCAAGCCCGGGCAGCCTGAGGGAGACCCAGTACTTC. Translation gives CASSVASPGSLRETQYF.

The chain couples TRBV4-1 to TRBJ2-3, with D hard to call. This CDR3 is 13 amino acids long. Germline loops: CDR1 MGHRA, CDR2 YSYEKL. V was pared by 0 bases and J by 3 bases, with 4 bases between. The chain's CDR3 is CASSQEGTDTQYF. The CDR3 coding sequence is TGCGCCAGCAGCCAAGAGGGGACAGATACGCAGTATTTT.

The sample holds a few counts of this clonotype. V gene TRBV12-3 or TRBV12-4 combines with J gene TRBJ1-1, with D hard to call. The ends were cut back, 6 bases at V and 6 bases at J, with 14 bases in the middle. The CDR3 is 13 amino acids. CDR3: CASRPSRSAEAFF. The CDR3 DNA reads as TGTGCCAGCAGACCATCTAGGAGCGCTGAAGCTTTCTTT.

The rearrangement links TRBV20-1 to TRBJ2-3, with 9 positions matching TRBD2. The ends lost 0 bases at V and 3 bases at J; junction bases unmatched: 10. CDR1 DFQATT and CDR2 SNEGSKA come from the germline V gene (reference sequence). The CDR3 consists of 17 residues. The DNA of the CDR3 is TGCAGTGCTAGAGACCCACAGACTAGCGGAGGGACAGATACGCAGTATTTT. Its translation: CSARDPQTSGGTDTQYF.

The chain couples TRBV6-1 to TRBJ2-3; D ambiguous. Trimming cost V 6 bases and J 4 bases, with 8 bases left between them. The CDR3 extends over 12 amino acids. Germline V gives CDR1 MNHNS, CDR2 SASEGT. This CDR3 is CASRVGADTQYF. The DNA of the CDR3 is TGTGCCAGCAGGGTAGGCGCAGATACGCAGTATTTT.

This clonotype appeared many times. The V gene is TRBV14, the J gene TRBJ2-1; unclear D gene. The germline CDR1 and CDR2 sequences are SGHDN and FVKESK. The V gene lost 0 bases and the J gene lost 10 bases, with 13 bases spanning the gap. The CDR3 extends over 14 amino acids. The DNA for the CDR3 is TGTGCCAGCAGCCAAGAGCTCCCCCAGTCGGAGCAGTTCTTC. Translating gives CASSQELPQSEQFF.

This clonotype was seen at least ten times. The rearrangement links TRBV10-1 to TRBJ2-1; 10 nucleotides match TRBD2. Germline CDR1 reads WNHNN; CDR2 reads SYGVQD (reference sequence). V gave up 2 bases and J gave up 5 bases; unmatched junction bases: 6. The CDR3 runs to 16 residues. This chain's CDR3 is CASSERTSGAHNEQFF. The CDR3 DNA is TGCGCCAGCAGTGAGAGAACTAGCGGGGCCCACAATGAGCAGTTCTTC.

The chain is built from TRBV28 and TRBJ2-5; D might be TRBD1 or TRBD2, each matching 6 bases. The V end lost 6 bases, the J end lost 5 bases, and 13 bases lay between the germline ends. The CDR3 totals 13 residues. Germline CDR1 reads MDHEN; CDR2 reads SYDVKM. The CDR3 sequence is CASSLPGAETQYF. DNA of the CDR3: TGTGCCAGCAGCCTCCCGGGGGCGGAGACCCAGTACTTC.

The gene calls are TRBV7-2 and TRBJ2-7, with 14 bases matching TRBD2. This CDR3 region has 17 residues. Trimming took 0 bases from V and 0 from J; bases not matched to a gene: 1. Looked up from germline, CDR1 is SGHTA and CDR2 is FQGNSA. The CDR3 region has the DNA TGTGCCAGCAGCTTAGCTGGGACTAGCGGGGGCTCCTACGAGCAGTACGTC. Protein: CASSLAGTSGGSYEQYV.

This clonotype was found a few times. The CDR3: CASSSGTGSKTQYF. The CDR3 region has the DNA TGTGCCAGCAGTTCCGGGACAGGCTCGAAGACCCAGTACTTC. The J gene is TRBJ2-5, the V gene TRBV6-5, with 8 bases matching TRBD1. The germline gives CDR1 MNHEY, CDR2 SVGAGI. CDR3 length: 14 residues. With V trimmed by 4 bases and J by 6 bases, 7 bases remained unmatched.

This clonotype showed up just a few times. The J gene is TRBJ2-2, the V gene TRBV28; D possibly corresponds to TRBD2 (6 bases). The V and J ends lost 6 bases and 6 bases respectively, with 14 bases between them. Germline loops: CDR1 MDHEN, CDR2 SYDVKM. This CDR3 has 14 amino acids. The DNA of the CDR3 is TGTGCCAGCAGGCTTCATCCGGGGGCCGGGGAGCTGTTTTTT. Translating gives CASRLHPGAGELFF.

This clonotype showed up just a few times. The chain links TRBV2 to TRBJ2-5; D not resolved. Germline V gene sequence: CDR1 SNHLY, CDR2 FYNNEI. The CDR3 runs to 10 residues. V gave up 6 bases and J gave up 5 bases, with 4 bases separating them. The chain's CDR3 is CASRYETQYF. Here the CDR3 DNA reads TGTGCCAGCAGATACGAGACCCAGTACTTC.

This chain's CDR3 is CASSHTTQGNTGELFF. For the CDR3, the DNA is TGTGCCAGCAGCCATACCACACAGGGGAACACCGGGGAGCTGTTTTTT. The chain carries TRBV3-1 and TRBJ2-2; D perhaps matches TRBD1 (6 bases). The V end lost 3 bases, the J end lost 1 base, and 12 bases lay between the germline ends. The germline CDR1 and CDR2 sequences are LGHDT and YNNKEL (reference sequence). The CDR3 sequence is 16 residues long.

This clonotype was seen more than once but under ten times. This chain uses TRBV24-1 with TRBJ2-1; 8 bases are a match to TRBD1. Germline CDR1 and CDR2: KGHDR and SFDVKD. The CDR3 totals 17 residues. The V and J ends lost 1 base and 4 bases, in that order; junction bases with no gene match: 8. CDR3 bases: TGTGCCACCAGTGATTTTCCAGGGGGCAGAGGTTACAATGAGCAGTTCTTC. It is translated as CATSDFPGGRGYNEQFF.

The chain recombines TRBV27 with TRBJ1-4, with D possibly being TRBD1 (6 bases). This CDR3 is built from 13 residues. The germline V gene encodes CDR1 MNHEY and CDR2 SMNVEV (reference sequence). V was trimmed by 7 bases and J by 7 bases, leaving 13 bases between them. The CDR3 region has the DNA TGTGCCAGCAAGGGAAAGGGGGGTGAAAAACTGTTTTTT. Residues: CASKGKGGEKLFF. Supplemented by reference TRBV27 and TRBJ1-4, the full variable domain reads EAQVTQNPRYLITVTGKKLTVTCSQNMNHEYMSWYRQDPGLGLRQIYYSMNVEVTDKGDVPEGYKVSRKEKRNFPLILESPSPNQTSLYFCASKGKGGEKLFFGSGTQLSVL.

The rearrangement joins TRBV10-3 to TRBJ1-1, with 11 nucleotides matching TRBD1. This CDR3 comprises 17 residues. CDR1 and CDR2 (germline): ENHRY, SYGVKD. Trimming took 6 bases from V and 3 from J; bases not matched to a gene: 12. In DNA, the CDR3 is TGTGCCATCAGCCCCGGGACAGGGGGTGGGAAAGACACTGAAGCTTTCTTT. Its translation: CAISPGTGGGKDTEAFF.